The 31 T cell receptor beta chains below all came from one sample that was sequenced in a study of chemoradiotherapy in HPV16-positive cancers. Assay used: immunoSEQ multiplex PCR; TCRdb lists only in-frame clones, some missing. The sample shows tens of thousands of clones, less than 90% of them seen only once. The sequences come from blood, collected from a patient who underwent chemoradiotherapy. The receptors shown here come from a human donor with HPV-associated anogenital cancer.

The J gene is TRBJ2-7, the V gene TRBV30; 7 positions agree with TRBD2. CDR1 GTSNPN and CDR2 SVGIG come from the germline V gene (reference sequence). V dropped 3 bases and J dropped 0; count of bases not matched to a gene: 8. This CDR3 has 15 residues. Here the CDR3 DNA reads TGTGCCTGGAGGGCTCCGCCGGGAGGCTCCTACGAGCAGTACTTC. Amino acid sequence: CAWRAPPGGSYEQYF.

The CDR3 coding sequence is TGTGCCAGCAGCATTACTCAGGGTACTACCTACGAGCAGTACTTC. Translated, it gives CASSITQGTTYEQYF. This rearrangement joins TRBV6-1 to TRBJ2-7; D is perhaps TRBD1 (5 bases). The V gene lost 6 bases and the J gene lost 2 bases, with 17 bases spanning the gap. Germline CDR1 is MNHNS and CDR2 is SASEGT. CDR3 length equals 15 residues.

The chain couples TRBV27 to TRBJ1-2; D is possibly TRBD1 (5 bases). The CDR3 is 15 residues long. The germline V gene encodes CDR1 MNHEY and CDR2 SMNVEV (reference sequence). Between the trimmed V and J ends, which lost 8 bases and 3 bases, there was a span of 19 bases. The CDR3 spells CASQRSGRVDYGYTF. The CDR3 bases are TGTGCCAGCCAGAGATCAGGGAGAGTAGACTATGGCTACACCTTC.

The V and J genes are TRBV27 and TRBJ2-1; 10 nucleotides line up with TRBD2. There are 15 residues in the CDR3. J was trimmed by 7 bases and V by 0 bases; bases with no gene match: 3. Germline assignment: CDR1 MNHEY and CDR2 SMNVEV (reference sequence). In nucleotides, the CDR3 is TGTGCCAGCAGTTTATCCCTAGCGGGGGTAAATGAGCAGTTCTTC. Translation: CASSLSLAGVNEQFF.

The rearrangement uses TRBV5-6 and TRBJ1-6, with D possibly being TRBD1 (5 bases). The germline V and J ends were trimmed by 2 bases and 8 bases, with 11 bases remaining between them. Germline V gene sequence: CDR1 SGHDT, CDR2 YYEEEE. The CDR3 length is 14 residues. The CDR3 bases are TGTGCCAGCAGCTTCATAACCAGGGATTCACCCCTCCACTTT. Amino acids: CASSFITRDSPLHF.

The V gene is TRBV13, the J gene TRBJ2-2, with 9 bases lining up with TRBD1. Trimming removed 4 bases from V and 6 bases from J; junction bases left unmatched: 3. Germline CDR1 PRHDT, CDR2 FYEKMQ (reference sequence). This CDR3 region has 14 residues. CDR3 amino acids: CASSWGQGPGELFF. The CDR3 DNA reads TGTGCCAGCAGCTGGGGACAGGGACCCGGGGAGCTGTTTTTT.

The CDR3 spells CASSIMTGASEAFF. The CDR3 DNA sequence: TGTGCCAGTAGTATTATGACGGGGGCGTCCGAAGCTTTCTTT. The V call is TRBV19, the J call TRBJ1-1, with D perhaps matching TRBD1 (6 bases). V lost 3 bases and J lost 8, with 16 bases in between. The CDR3 is made up of 14 amino acids. CDR1 and CDR2 from the germline V gene are LNHDA and SQIVND (reference sequence).

This chain joins TRBV6-4 and TRBJ2-1; 8 bases map to TRBD2. This CDR3 is built from 14 residues. V was pared by 5 bases and J by 5 bases, with 5 bases of the junction left unmatched. From germline, CDR1 is MRHNA and CDR2 SNTAGT. The CDR3 loop reads CASSRIAGNNEQFF. CDR3 DNA: TGTGCCAGCAGTAGGATAGCGGGAAACAATGAGCAGTTCTTC.

Concerning this clone itself: Other DNA sequences from this sample encode an identical CDR3 as well. The chain couples TRBV5-1 to TRBJ2-7; 8 bases match TRBD2. The trim removed 2 bases at V and 5 bases at J, leaving 6 bases unmatched. This CDR3 has 14 residues. CDR1 is SGHRS and CDR2 is YFSETQ in the germline V gene. The CDR3, as DNA: TGCGCCAGCAGCTTAGGCGGGGGGCCGGACGAGCAGTACTTC. Translating it yields CASSLGGGPDEQYF.

The V and J genes are TRBV27 and TRBJ2-2, with D tentatively TRBD1 or TRBD2 (5 bases each). The germline V gene has CDR1 MNHEY and CDR2 SMNVEV (reference sequence). The V and J ends lost 7 bases and 2 bases respectively, with 14 bases between them. This CDR3 is built from 15 residues. The chain's CDR3 is CASKSGTLNTGELFF. The CDR3 DNA reads as TGTGCCAGCAAGTCCGGGACGCTAAACACCGGGGAGCTGTTTTTT.

This clone occurred a few times. The genes are TRBV4-1 and TRBJ1-2, with 7 bases aligning to TRBD1. V trimming: 3 bases; J trimming: 4 bases; junction bases outside the gene matches: 8. This CDR3 spans 15 amino acids. Germline V gene data show CDR1 as MGHRA and CDR2 as YSYEKL. In DNA, the CDR3 is TGCGCCAGCAGCCACGCGACAGGGCCTCTCTATGGCTACACCTTC. It encodes CASSHATGPLYGYTF.

J is TRBJ1-2 and V is TRBV28, with D maybe TRBD1 (6 bases). Looked up from germline, CDR1 is MDHEN and CDR2 is SYDVKM. V was pared by 8 bases and J by 3 bases, with 16 bases between. This CDR3 has 14 residues. In nucleotides, the CDR3 is TGTGCCAGCTATACCCACAGGGCATACTATGGCTACACCTTC. Its protein product is CASYTHRAYYGYTF.

This chain uses TRBV27 with TRBJ1-5, with D unclear. Germline V lookup: CDR1 MNHEY, CDR2 SMNVEV (reference sequence). The CDR3 has 10 residues. Trimming stripped 7 bases from V and 6 bases from J, with 4 bases between. For the CDR3, the DNA is TGTGCCAGCAATATTCAGCCCCAGCATTTT. Its protein product is CASNIQPQHF.

The chain couples TRBV12-2 to TRBJ1-5. TRBV12-2 is reported as a pseudogene. This CDR3 is 14 amino acids long. CDR3 coding DNA: TGTGCAAGTCGCCCTCCCGGGGGGTGCCAGCCCCAGCATTTT. This sequence encodes CASRPPGGCQPQHF.

The chain has TRBV7-9 and TRBJ1-1, with D hard to call. V lost 6 bases to trimming and J lost 0 bases, with 5 bases between them. This CDR3 is 12 amino acids long. Germline-derived CDR1 and CDR2 are SEHNR and FQNEAQ (reference sequence). The CDR3 region is CASRPVNTEAFF. The CDR3 region has the DNA TGTGCCAGCAGGCCAGTGAACACTGAAGCTTTCTTT.

This clone was seen only once. This rearrangement joins TRBV10-1 to TRBJ2-2, with unresolved D. The V gene lost 7 bases and the J gene lost 4 bases, with 16 bases spanning the gap. CDR1 and CDR2 from the germline V gene are WNHNN and SYGVQD (reference sequence). This CDR3 is 15 amino acids long. CDR3 sequence: CASTSAHATTGELFF. The DNA for the CDR3 is TGCGCCAGCACCTCAGCTCACGCGACCACCGGGGAGCTGTTTTTT.

Only a few counts were recorded for this clone. The chain uses TRBV7-9 and TRBJ1-4; 7 nucleotides agree with TRBD1. There are 13 residues in the CDR3. Germline CDR1 is SEHNR and CDR2 is FQNEAQ (reference sequence). The V and J ends lost 5 bases and 8 bases, in that order; junction bases with no gene match: 5. This CDR3 reads CASSERTGEKLFF. DNA of the CDR3: TGTGCCAGCAGCGAACGGACAGGCGAAAAACTGTTTTTT. Full variable domain (outside the CDR3, taken from reference TRBV7-9 and TRBJ1-4): DTGVSQNPRHKITKRGQNVTFRCDPISEHNRLYWYRQTLGQGPEFLTYFQNEAQLEKSRLLSDRFSAERPKGSFSTLEIQRTEQGDSAMYLCASSERTGEKLFFGSGTQLSVL.

This clone is a singleton in its sample. V usage is TRBV6-5 and J usage is TRBJ1-1, with a weak D call TRBD1 (6 bases). From germline, CDR1 is MNHEY and CDR2 SVGAGI. The CDR3 covers 14 residues. V was clipped by 7 bases and J by 7 bases, with 19 bases between them. The chain's CDR3 is CASTSVRDTSEAFF. The CDR3, as DNA: TGTGCCAGCACCTCCGTCCGGGACACCAGTGAAGCTTTCTTT.

This chain uses TRBV6-6 with TRBJ2-5; 7 nucleotides line up with TRBD2. Germline CDR1 is MNHNY and CDR2 is SVGAGI (reference sequence). V lost 6 bases and J lost 0; bases outside the gene matches: 1. The CDR3 covers 13 residues. CDR3 in DNA: TGTGCCAGCAGGACTAGCTACCAAGAGACCCAGTACTTC. Its translation: CASRTSYQETQYF.

The rearrangement uses TRBV12-5 and TRBJ1-1; D is unresolved. V lost 1 base to trimming and J lost 6 bases, with 12 bases between them. The CDR3 is made up of 14 amino acids. CDR1 is LGHNT, CDR2 FRNRAP, per germline. DNA for the CDR3: TGTGCTAGTGGTTTGGACTCCAATATAGCTGAAGCTTTCTTT. This codes for CASGLDSNIAEAFF.

In its sample, this clone is medium-sized. CDR3 in amino acids: CSVEDQGPSGSYEQYF. Here the CDR3 DNA reads TGCAGCGTTGAAGATCAAGGGCCTAGCGGCTCCTACGAGCAGTACTTC. The rearrangement joins TRBV29-1 to TRBJ2-7; 7 bases map to TRBD2. The CDR3 contains 16 residues. Unmatched junction bases numbered 8, after V lost 0 bases and J lost 0 bases. Germline loops: CDR1 SQVTM, CDR2 ANQGSEA.

This chain connects TRBV2 to TRBJ2-2; the D gene is possibly TRBD1 (6 bases). The CDR3 spans 14 residues. The germline gives CDR1 SNHLY, CDR2 FYNNEI. V lost 5 bases and J lost 4, with 11 bases in between. CDR3 bases: TGTGCCAGCAGTCCAGGGGCCCTCACCGGGGAGCTGTTTTTT. Protein product: CASSPGALTGELFF.

The genes are TRBV14 and TRBJ2-2, with 10 bases fitting TRBD2. The J segment lost 5 bases and the V segment lost 4 bases, leaving 7 bases of the junction unmatched. The CDR3 length is 16 residues. Germline CDR1 reads SGHDN; CDR2 reads FVKESK. The chain's CDR3 is CASSRRAGGPTGELFF. In nucleotides, the CDR3 is TGTGCCAGCAGCCGCCGAGCGGGAGGGCCGACCGGGGAGCTGTTTTTT.

The chain recombines TRBV6-6 with TRBJ1-6, with D possibly TRBD1 on 5 matching bases. Germline assignment: CDR1 MNHNY and CDR2 SVGAGI (reference sequence). The CDR3 is made up of 15 amino acids. Trimming stripped 2 bases from V and 7 bases from J, with 12 bases between. This CDR3 is CASSYEGAQNSPLHF. The DNA of the CDR3 is TGTGCCAGCAGTTACGAAGGGGCGCAGAATTCACCCCTCCACTTT.

This clone is a singleton in its sample. This sequence joins TRBV7-9 and TRBJ2-2, with D uncertain. Deletions cut 3 bases from V and 0 bases from J, with 14 bases between. The V gene's germline CDR1 is SEHNR and CDR2 FQNEAQ (reference sequence). CDR3 length equals 17 residues. Written as DNA, the CDR3 is TGTGCCAGCAGCTTCAAATTAATGGGGACGAACACCGGGGAGCTGTTTTTT. It encodes CASSFKLMGTNTGELFF.

This CDR3 reads CASRRGGGDSWGYTF. Here the CDR3 DNA reads TGTGCCAGCAGACGCGGCGGAGGCGACTCGTGGGGCTACACCTTC. This rearrangement joins TRBV2 to TRBJ1-2; D is unclear. This CDR3 is 15 amino acids long. The germline V gene has CDR1 SNHLY and CDR2 FYNNEI. The V end lost 6 bases, the J end lost 8 bases, and 22 bases lay between the germline ends.

This clone came up once. This sequence joins TRBV14 and TRBJ2-3, with D perhaps TRBD1 (5 bases). Germline lookup yields CDR1 SGHDN and CDR2 FVKESK. V was pared by 1 base and J by 6 bases, with 11 bases between. The CDR3 has 14 amino acids. CDR3 sequence reads: CASSQVRQTDTQYF. CDR3 nucleotides: TGTGCCAGCAGCCAAGTCCGACAGACTGATACGCAGTATTTT.

The V call is TRBV7-8, the J call TRBJ2-2; TRBD2 aligns across 9 bases. CDR1 is SGHVS, CDR2 FQNEAQ, per germline. Germline trimming cut 4 bases from V and 6 bases from J; bases unmatched to any gene: 27. The CDR3 runs 22 residues. CDR3 in DNA: TGTGCCAGCAGCTCGACTAGCCCTCTTAGGGCGGGGGGGCTGATGAGTGCCGGGGAGCTGTTTTTT. Protein sequence: CASSSTSPLRAGGLMSAGELFF. Drawing the rest from reference TRBV7-8 and TRBJ2-2, the complete variable domain is GAGVSQSPRYKVAKRGQDVALRCDPISGHVSLFWYQQALGQGPEFLTYFQNEAQLDKSGLPSDRFFAERPEGSVSTLKIQRTQQEDSAVYLCASSSTSPLRAGGLMSAGELFFGEGSRLTVL.

This rearrangement joins TRBV29-1 to TRBJ1-5; 10 bases align to TRBD1. CDR1 and CDR2 (germline): SQVTM, ANQGSEA. This CDR3 spans 15 amino acids. V lost 4 bases, J lost 6 bases, and 9 bases stayed unmatched. The CDR3 nucleotides read TGCAGCGTTGTGGAGAGAGGGGACAGGGGTCAGCCCCAGCATTTT. This translates into CSVVERGDRGQPQHF.

This clone was recorded only once. V gene TRBV6-1 combines with J gene TRBJ2-3; D possibly corresponds to TRBD1 (6 bases). V was shortened by 2 bases and J by 6 bases, with 9 bases between the two germline ends. The germline CDR1 and CDR2 sequences are MNHNS and SASEGT. The CDR3 has 13 amino acids. CDR3 residues: CASSEQGSDTQYF. The CDR3 bases are TGTGCCAGCAGTGAACAGGGGTCCGATACGCAGTATTTT.

V gene TRBV7-2 combines with J gene TRBJ2-1; D perhaps matches TRBD2 (6 bases). The CDR3 extends over 18 amino acids. Trimming removed 2 bases at V and 0 bases at J, with 17 bases between. The germline V gene encodes CDR1 SGHTA and CDR2 FQGNSA. The CDR3 loop reads CASSLNAGGASSYNEQFF. CDR3 DNA: TGTGCCAGCAGCTTAAACGCTGGCGGGGCGAGCTCCTACAATGAGCAGTTCTTC.